One and the same sample provided the 13 T cell receptor beta chains below, sequenced in a study of cytomegalovirus exposure and HLA in healthy donors. Both 60 Vbeta primers and 13 Jbeta primers went into the PCR. Using immunoSEQ multiplex PCR, the repertoire was profiled, and TCRdb retains in-frame clones only, with some absent. The repertoire holds around 170,000 clones, with approximately 78% as singletons. Sequenced material: PBMCs. These receptors all come from a woman aged 18-35 years in good health and CMV-seronegative.

The chain uses TRBV28 and TRBJ2-1; 9 bases are shared with TRBD2. The CDR3 contains 14 residues. V lost 10 bases and J lost 4; bases outside the gene matches: 8. From germline, CDR1 is MDHEN and CDR2 SYDVKM. CDR3 in DNA: TGTGCCACTCGGGAAGCGGGAGGATACAATGAGCAGTTCTTC. Residues: CATREAGGYNEQFF.

Only a few counts were recorded for this clone. The chain carries TRBV5-1 and TRBJ1-1; 7 nucleotides align to TRBD1. The CDR3 is made up of 16 amino acids. V shed 0 bases and J 1 base; nucleotides not matched to a gene: 6. Germline values: CDR1 SGHRS, CDR2 YFSETQ. The CDR3 DNA reads as TGCGCCAGCAGCTTGGACCTACAGGGGAGGAACACTGAAGCTTTCTTT. It yields the protein CASSLDLQGRNTEAFF.

The chain carries TRBV28 and TRBJ2-7, with 7 bases lining up with TRBD2. Germline values: CDR1 MDHEN, CDR2 SYDVKM. This CDR3 has 15 amino acids. V was clipped by 4 bases and J by 2 bases; unmatched bases: 8. The CDR3 reads CASSSQRDLTYEQYF. CDR3 bases: TGTGCCAGCAGTTCTCAGCGGGACCTAACCTACGAGCAGTACTTC.

The chain couples TRBV18 to TRBJ2-6, with 8 bases matching TRBD1. The V gene end was trimmed by 1 base and the J gene end by 0 bases; junction bases not matched to a gene: 11. Germline CDR1 and CDR2: KGHSH and LQKENI. The CDR3 has 20 residues. The CDR3, as DNA: TGTGCCAGCTCACCACGGGTAGCGGACAGGGCTCTCTCTGGGGCCAACGTCCTGACTTTC. As protein: CASSPRVADRALSGANVLTF.

The rearrangement joins TRBV19 to TRBJ2-7; 8 bases line up with TRBD1. Unmatched junction bases numbered 2, after V lost 6 bases and J lost 4 bases. The CDR3 has 12 amino acids. Germline CDR1 LNHDA, CDR2 SQIVND (reference sequence). The CDR3 loop is CASSGQGYEQYF. CDR3 bases: TGTGCCAGTAGCGGACAGGGATACGAGCAGTACTTC.

In regard to this clone: One end of the junction varies from germline; a read error may be responsible. This sequence joins TRBV18 and TRBJ1-5; 8 positions agree with TRBD1. Germline V gene data show CDR1 as KGHSH and CDR2 as LQKENI. The CDR3 loop spans 16 amino acids. The CDR3 is CAGSPDRVNGNQPQHF. CDR3 nucleotide sequence: TGTGCCGGCTCACCGGACAGGGTGAATGGCAATCAGCCCCAGCATTTT.

The rearrangement joins TRBV14 to TRBJ2-7, with TRBD2 identical over 10 bases. CDR1 SGHDN and CDR2 FVKESK come from the germline V gene. V gave up 4 bases and J gave up 2 bases; unmatched junction bases: 2. The CDR3 is 14 amino acids. In DNA, the CDR3 is TGTGCCAGCAGCCCGGGACTAGCGACCTACGAGCAGTACTTC. This sequence encodes CASSPGLATYEQYF.

The chain uses TRBV11-2 and TRBJ1-2; maybe TRBD1 (5 bases). This CDR3 spans 14 amino acids. Germline V lookup: CDR1 SGHAT, CDR2 FQNNGV. V was clipped by 8 bases and J by 0 bases, with 13 bases between them. CDR3 amino acids: CASHPGEPNYGYTF. For the CDR3, the DNA is TGTGCCAGCCACCCGGGGGAACCTAACTATGGCTACACCTTC.

The CDR3 reads CASSWGVGRTQYF. The CDR3 region has the DNA TGTGCCAGCAGTTGGGGGGTCGGCAGGACCCAGTACTTC. The chain links TRBV27 to TRBJ2-5; the D gene is possibly TRBD2 (6 bases). V was shortened by 4 bases and J by 7 bases, with 13 bases between the two germline ends. This CDR3 is 13 amino acids long. Germline values: CDR1 MNHEY, CDR2 SMNVEV (reference sequence).

The chain is built from TRBV5-8 and TRBJ1-2; D perhaps matches TRBD1 (6 bases). Germline CDR1 reads SGHTS; CDR2 reads YDEGEE. V was clipped by 10 bases and J by 4 bases, with 14 bases between them. This CDR3 has 12 amino acids. CDR3 sequence (DNA): TGTGCCCAGACCGGACAGATCTATGGCTACACCTTC. Amino acids: CAQTGQIYGYTF.

The CDR3 spells CASSQPTSGTDTQYF. CDR3 bases: TGTGCCAGCAGTCAACCGACTAGCGGCACAGATACGCAGTATTTT. The chain couples TRBV28 to TRBJ2-3; 8 bases match TRBD2. The CDR3 has 15 amino acids. With 5 bases clipped from V and 1 base from J, the junction kept 5 bases outside the gene matches. Germline lookup yields CDR1 MDHEN and CDR2 SYDVKM.

The chain joins TRBV19 to TRBJ1-1; no reliable D call. From germline, CDR1 is LNHDA and CDR2 SQIVND (reference sequence). Between the trimmed V and J ends, which lost 5 bases and 5 bases, there was a span of 18 bases. CDR3 length: 15 residues. The CDR3 DNA follows: TGTGCCAGTAGTCTCCCTGACACGGTCGGAACTGAAGCTTTCTTT. As protein: CASSLPDTVGTEAFF.

J is TRBJ2-7 and V is TRBV9; 11 bases line up with TRBD2. CDR1 and CDR2 (germline): SGDLS, YYNGEE. This CDR3 has 16 residues. Germline trimming cut 0 bases from V and 3 bases from J; bases unmatched to any gene: 5. The CDR3 sequence is CASSVAGTSGLYEQYF. The CDR3 coding sequence is TGTGCCAGCAGCGTAGCCGGGACTAGCGGTCTCTACGAGCAGTACTTC.